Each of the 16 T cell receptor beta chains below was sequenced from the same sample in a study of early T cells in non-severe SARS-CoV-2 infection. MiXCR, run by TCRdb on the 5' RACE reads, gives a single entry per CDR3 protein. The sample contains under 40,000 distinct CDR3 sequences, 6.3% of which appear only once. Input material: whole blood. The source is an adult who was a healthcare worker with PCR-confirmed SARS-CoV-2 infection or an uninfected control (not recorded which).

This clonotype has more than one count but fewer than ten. CDR3 bases: TGTGCCAGCAGGAATACTGAAGGGGGCGACGAGCAGTACTTC. Amino acids: CASRNTEGGDEQYF. The chain couples TRBV7-9 to TRBJ2-7; 7 nucleotides align to TRBD1. CDR3 size: 14 residues. CDR1 SEHNR and CDR2 FQNEAQ come from the germline V gene (reference sequence). Losses at the gene ends were 6 bases for V and 5 bases for J; bases not matched to a gene: 10. Based on the CDR3 plus reference TRBV7-9 and TRBJ2-7, the full variable domain is DTGVSQNPRHKITKRGQNVTFRCDPISEHNRLYWYRQTLGQGPEFLTYFQNEAQLEKSRLLSDRFSAERPKGSFSTLEIQRTEQGDSAMYLCASRNTEGGDEQYFGPGTRLTVT.

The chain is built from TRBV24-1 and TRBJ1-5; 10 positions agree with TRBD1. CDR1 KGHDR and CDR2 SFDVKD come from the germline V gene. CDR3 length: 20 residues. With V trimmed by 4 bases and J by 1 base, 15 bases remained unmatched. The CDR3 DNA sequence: TGTGCCACCAGTGAGGAGGGGACAGGGGATCGATTGCTGAGCAATCAGCCCCAGCATTTT. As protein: CATSEEGTGDRLLSNQPQHF.

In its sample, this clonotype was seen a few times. DNA of the CDR3: TGTGCCAGCAGCTCCCCCCTAGCGGGGCGATACAATGAGCAGTTCTTC. This gives the protein CASSSPLAGRYNEQFF. This chain connects TRBV7-8 to TRBJ2-1, with TRBD2 matching over 9 bases. The CDR3 totals 16 residues. Germline-derived CDR1 and CDR2 are SGHVS and FQNEAQ. V dropped 4 bases and J dropped 4; count of bases not matched to a gene: 8.

CDR3 sequence (DNA): TGTGCCAGCAGCTCCTCGCGGGTGACAGGGAACGGGGAGCTGTTTTTT. It encodes CASSSSRVTGNGELFF. This chain uses TRBV7-2 with TRBJ2-2, with 7 bases aligning to TRBD1. J gave up 7 bases and V 4 bases, and 12 bases lay outside the gene matches. CDR3 size: 16 residues. Germline V gives CDR1 SGHTA, CDR2 FQGNSA. The complete variable domain, with remaining parts taken from reference TRBV7-2 and TRBJ2-2, reads GAGVSQSPSNKVTEKGKDVELRCDPISGHTALYWYRQSLGQGLEFLIYFQGNSAPDKSGLPSDRFSAERTGGSVSTLTIQRTQQEDSAVYLCASSSSRVTGNGELFFGEGSRLTVL.

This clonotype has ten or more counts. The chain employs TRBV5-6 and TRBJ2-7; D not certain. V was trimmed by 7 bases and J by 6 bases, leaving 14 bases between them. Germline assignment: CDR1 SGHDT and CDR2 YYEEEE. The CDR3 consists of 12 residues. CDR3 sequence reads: CASHPPYPEQYF. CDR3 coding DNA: TGTGCCAGCCACCCCCCATATCCCGAGCAGTACTTC.

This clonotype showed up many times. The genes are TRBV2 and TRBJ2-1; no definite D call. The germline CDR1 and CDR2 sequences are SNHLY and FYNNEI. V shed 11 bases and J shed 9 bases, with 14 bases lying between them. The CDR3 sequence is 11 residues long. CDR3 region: CAVENKGEQFF. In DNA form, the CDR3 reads TGTGCCGTTGAAAATAAGGGTGAGCAGTTCTTC. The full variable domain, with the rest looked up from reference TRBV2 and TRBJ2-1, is EPEVTQTPSHQVTQMGQEVILRCVPISNHLYFYWYRQILGQKVEFLVSFYNNEISEKSEIFDDQFSVERPDGSNFTLKIRSTKLEDSAMYFCAVENKGEQFFGPGTRLTVL.

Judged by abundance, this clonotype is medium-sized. In nucleotides, the CDR3 is TGTGCCAGCAGTCTCAGACAGGGCGGAAGCAATCAGCCCCAGCATTTT. It translates to CASSLRQGGSNQPQHF. The chain links TRBV27 to TRBJ1-5; TRBD1 matches 7 bases. There are 16 residues in the CDR3. From germline, CDR1 is MNHEY and CDR2 SMNVEV (reference sequence). V dropped 5 bases and J dropped 1; count of bases not matched to a gene: 8.

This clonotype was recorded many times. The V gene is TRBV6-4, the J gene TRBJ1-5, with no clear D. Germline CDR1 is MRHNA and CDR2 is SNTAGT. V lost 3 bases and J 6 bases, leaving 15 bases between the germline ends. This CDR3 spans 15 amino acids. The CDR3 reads CASSEAPGLTQPQHF. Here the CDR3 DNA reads TGTGCCAGCAGTGAGGCGCCAGGTCTCACTCAGCCCCAGCATTTT.

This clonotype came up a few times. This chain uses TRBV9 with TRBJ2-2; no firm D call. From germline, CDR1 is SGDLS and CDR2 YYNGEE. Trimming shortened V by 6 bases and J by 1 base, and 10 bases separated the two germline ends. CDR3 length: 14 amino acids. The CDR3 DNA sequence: TGTGCCAGCATGGCGTCTCAGAACACCGGGGAGCTGTTTTTT. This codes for CASMASQNTGELFF.

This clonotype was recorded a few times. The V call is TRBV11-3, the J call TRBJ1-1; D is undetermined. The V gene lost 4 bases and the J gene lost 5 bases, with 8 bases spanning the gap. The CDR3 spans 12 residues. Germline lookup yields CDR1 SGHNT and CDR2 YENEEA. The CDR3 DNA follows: TGTGCCAGCAGCTCCTCCCCTACTGAAGCTTTCTTT. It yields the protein CASSSSPTEAFF.

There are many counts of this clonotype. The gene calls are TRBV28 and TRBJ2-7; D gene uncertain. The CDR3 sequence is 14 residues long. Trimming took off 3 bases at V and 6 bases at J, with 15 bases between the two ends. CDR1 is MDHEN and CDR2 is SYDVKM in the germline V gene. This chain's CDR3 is CASSFGVAVREQYF. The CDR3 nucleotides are TGTGCCAGCAGTTTCGGTGTGGCGGTGCGCGAGCAGTACTTC.

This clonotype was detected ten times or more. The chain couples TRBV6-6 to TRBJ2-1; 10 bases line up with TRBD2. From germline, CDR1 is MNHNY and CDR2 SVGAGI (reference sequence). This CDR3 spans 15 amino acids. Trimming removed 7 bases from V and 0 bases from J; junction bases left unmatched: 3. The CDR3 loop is CASTPSGSSYNEQFF. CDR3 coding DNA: TGTGCCAGCACCCCTAGCGGGAGCTCCTACAATGAGCAGTTCTTC.

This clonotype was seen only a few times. The CDR3 DNA follows: TGTGCCAGCAGTTTCCCAAGGGGGCGCGAGCAGTACTTC. It is translated as CASSFPRGREQYF. The chain combines TRBV28 with TRBJ2-7; 7 nucleotides agree with TRBD1. Germline V lookup: CDR1 MDHEN, CDR2 SYDVKM. With 3 bases clipped from V and 6 bases from J, the junction kept 5 bases outside the gene matches. This CDR3 has 13 residues. Using reference TRBV28 and TRBJ2-7 for the parts outside the CDR3, the full variable domain is DVKVTQSSRYLVKRTGEKVFLECVQDMDHENMFWYRQDPGLGLRLIYFSYDVKMKEKGDIPEGYSVSREKKERFSLILESASTNQTSMYLCASSFPRGREQYFGPGTRLTVT.

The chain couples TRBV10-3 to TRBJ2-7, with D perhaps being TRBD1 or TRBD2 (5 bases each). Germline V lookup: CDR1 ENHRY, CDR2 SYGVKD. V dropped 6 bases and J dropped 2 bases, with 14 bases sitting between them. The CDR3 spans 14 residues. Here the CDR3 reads CAISRDPGPYEQYF. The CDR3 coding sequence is TGTGCCATCAGCCGGGACCCCGGGCCCTACGAGCAGTACTTC.

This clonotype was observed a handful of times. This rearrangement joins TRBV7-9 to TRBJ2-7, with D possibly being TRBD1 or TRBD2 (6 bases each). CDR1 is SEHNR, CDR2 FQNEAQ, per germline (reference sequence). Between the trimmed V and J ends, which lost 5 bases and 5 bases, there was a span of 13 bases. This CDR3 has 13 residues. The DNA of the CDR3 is TGTGCCAGCAGCGTAGGGGGGAAGGACGAGCAGTACTTC. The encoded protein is CASSVGGKDEQYF.

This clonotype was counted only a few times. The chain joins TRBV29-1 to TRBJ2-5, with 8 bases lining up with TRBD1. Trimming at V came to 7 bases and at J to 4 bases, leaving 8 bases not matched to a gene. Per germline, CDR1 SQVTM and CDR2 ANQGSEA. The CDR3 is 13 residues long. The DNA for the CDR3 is TGCAGCGCGGGACAGGAGGGAGGAGAGACCCAGTACTTC. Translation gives CSAGQEGGETQYF. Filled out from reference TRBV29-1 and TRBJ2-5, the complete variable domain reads SAVISQKPSRDICQRGTSLTIQCQVDSQVTMMFWYRQQPGQSLTLIATANQGSEATYESGFVIDKFPISRPNLTFSTLTVSNMSPEDSSIYLCSAGQEGGETQYFGPGTRLLVL.